This T cell receptor beta chain was sequenced during a study of T cells in localized non-small cell lung cancer. Overall study results and limits: Uninvolved adjacent lung had more T cell clonality than any other tissue, topping tumor. Out of the top 100 tumor clones, a median roughly 58 were seen in adjacent lung. Greater T cell density in blood accompanied longer overall survival.

Germline V gene data show CDR1 as PRHDT and CDR2 as FYEKMQ (reference sequence). This CDR3 region has 16 residues. Unmatched junction bases numbered 8, after V lost 3 bases and J lost 7 bases. Remarks on this clone: Its antigen is unknown.

Generated by immunoSEQ multiplex PCR, the TCRdb table keeps only in-frame clones and is missing some. The sample records about 52,000 clones, around nine tenths being singletons. The specimen comprised PBMCs, sampled before any cancer treatment. The chain has TRBV13 and TRBJ2-1, with TRBD1 identical over 11 bases. The clonotype originates from a female donor with stage II lung adenocarcinoma. The CDR3 spells CASSLGGQGALNEQFF. The CDR3 DNA reads TGTGCCAGCAGCTTGGGCGGACAGGGGGCTTTGAATGAGCAGTTCTTC.